One sample yielded the 5 T cell receptor beta chains listed below, sequenced in a study of early T cells in non-severe SARS-CoV-2 infection. One entry per CDR3 protein results from TCRdb running MiXCR on the 5' RACE reads. The sample has tens of thousands of distinct CDR3 sequences; 11% are singletons. The sequenced sample was whole blood. The receptors here all came from an adult who was a healthcare worker with PCR-confirmed SARS-CoV-2 infection or an uninfected control (not recorded which).

This clonotype was recorded many times. This rearrangement joins TRBV2 to TRBJ1-2; D remains unclear. Germline CDR1 and CDR2: SNHLY and FYNNEI. This CDR3 region has 12 residues. The germline V and J ends were trimmed by 5 bases and 5 bases, with 9 bases remaining between them. The CDR3 sequence: CASSSQRYGYTF. Written as DNA, the CDR3 is TGTGCCAGCAGTTCACAGCGGTATGGCTACACCTTC.

This clonotype was seen at least ten times. The chain combines TRBV20-1 with TRBJ2-7; no definite D call. CDR3 length equals 13 residues. Germline CDR1 DFQATT, CDR2 SNEGSKA (reference sequence). The V end was cut by 6 bases, the J end by 1 base, with 13 bases between. The CDR3 DNA is TGCAGTGCCCGCCTAAGTATGTCCTACGAGCAGTACTTC. Encoded protein: CSARLSMSYEQYF.

This chain uses TRBV5-1 with TRBJ2-5; possible D gene TRBD2, 6 bases. V lost 4 bases to trimming and J lost 3 bases, with 10 bases between them. The germline V gene has CDR1 SGHRS and CDR2 YFSETQ. The CDR3 has 13 amino acids. The CDR3 sequence is CASSPWEEETQYF. CDR3 nucleotides: TGCGCCAGCAGCCCGTGGGAGGAAGAGACCCAGTACTTC.

This clonotype was seen repeatedly, ten times or more. V is TRBV5-5 and J is TRBJ2-6; TRBD1 might be the D (6 bases). The CDR3 is 18 amino acids. Germline V gene data show CDR1 as SGHKS and CDR2 as YYEKEE (reference sequence). Between the trimmed V and J ends, which lost 6 bases and 0 bases, there was a span of 19 bases. CDR3 coding DNA: TGTGCCAGCACCCCCGTGGACAGAGCCCACTCTGGGGCCAACGTCCTGACTTTC. Amino acids: CASTPVDRAHSGANVLTF.

This clonotype was detected ten times or more. The rearrangement uses TRBV19 and TRBJ1-4; D not resolved. The CDR3 loop spans 14 amino acids. Germline CDR1 is LNHDA and CDR2 is SQIVND (reference sequence). The V end lost 2 bases, the J end lost 7 bases, and 11 bases lay between the germline ends. DNA of the CDR3: TGTGCCAGTAGTATATCTCAGACCACTGAAAAACTGTTTTTT. It translates to CASSISQTTEKLFF.